Below are 30 T cell receptor beta chains sequenced from a single sample in a study of shared clonotypes between healthy human individuals. The repertoire was sequenced with immunoSEQ multiplex PCR; TCRdb's copy has only in-frame clones and lacks some. The sample comprises roughly 2.2 million clones, 80% to 95% of which are singletons, and about 0.41% rests with the top ten. The sequencing input was naive CD4+ T cells from PBMCs. Subset: CD45RA+ positively selected. All receptors derive from a man between 18 and 35 years old in good health. Some clones in this sample may be carry-over from other donors' samples.

V usage is TRBV28 and J usage is TRBJ1-5; the match to TRBD1 covers 7 bases. CDR3 length: 13 amino acids. V dropped 7 bases and J dropped 3; count of bases not matched to a gene: 3. Per germline, CDR1 MDHEN and CDR2 SYDVKM. DNA for the CDR3: TGTGCCAGCAATCAGGGGGACAATCAGCCCCAGCATTTT. Amino acids: CASNQGDNQPQHF.

This chain's CDR3 is CASSLDGETQYF. The CDR3 nucleotides read TGTGCCAGCAGCTTAGACGGAGAGACCCAGTACTTC. The V call is TRBV7-2, the J call TRBJ2-5; D remains unclear. The V gene lost 1 base and the J gene lost 4 bases, with 4 bases spanning the gap. This CDR3 region has 12 residues. The germline CDR1 and CDR2 sequences are SGHTA and FQGNSA.

Turning to this clone: This same CDR3 is encoded by further DNA sequences in the sample. V usage is TRBV28 and J usage is TRBJ2-7; no clear D gene. The CDR3 contains 11 residues. The germline V gene has CDR1 MDHEN and CDR2 SYDVKM. V was shortened by 3 bases and J by 5 bases, with 5 bases between the two germline ends. For the CDR3, the DNA is TGTGCCAGCAGTTTGATGGACGAGCAGTACTTC. Protein: CASSLMDEQYF.

To note about this clone: Other DNA sequences in this specimen translate into the identical CDR3. V and J are TRBV5-1 and TRBJ2-1; 13 bases map to TRBD2. In germline, CDR1 is SGHRS, CDR2 YFSETQ. After removal of 2 bases from V and 7 bases from J, the junction contained 3 bases not matched to a gene. This CDR3 region has 15 residues. CDR3 sequence (DNA): TGCGCCAGCAGCTTACTAGCGGGAGGGGGTAATGAGCAGTTCTTC. Amino acid sequence: CASSLLAGGGNEQFF.

The J gene is TRBJ2-1, the V gene TRBV9; TRBD1 is a possible D gene (6 bases). The CDR3 consists of 14 residues. Germline CDR1 and CDR2: SGDLS and YYNGEE. Between the trimmed V and J ends, which lost 0 bases and 7 bases, there was a span of 11 bases. In nucleotides, the CDR3 is TGTGCCAGCAGCGTAGTTGGGGGCATGAATGAGCAGTTCTTC. Encoded protein: CASSVVGGMNEQFF.

The chain is built from TRBV5-4 and TRBJ2-5; 7 nucleotides align to TRBD1. The CDR3 consists of 14 residues. The germline CDR1 and CDR2 sequences are SGHNT and YYREEE (reference sequence). The ends lost 0 bases at V and 5 bases at J; junction bases unmatched: 4. The CDR3 sequence is CASSLALTGETQYF. CDR3 DNA: TGTGCCAGCAGCTTGGCTTTGACAGGGGAGACCCAGTACTTC. The entire variable domain, with the rest obtained from reference TRBV5-4 and TRBJ2-5, is as follows: ETGVTQSPTHLIKTRGQQVTLRCSSQSGHNTVSWYQQALGQGPQFIFQYYREEENGRGNFPPRFSGLQFPNYSSELNVNALELDDSALYLCASSLALTGETQYFGPGTRLLVL.

This chain joins TRBV28 and TRBJ2-5, with D perhaps TRBD2 (5 bases). The CDR3 is made up of 14 amino acids. Deletions cut 8 bases from V and 7 bases from J, with 20 bases between. Germline-derived CDR1 and CDR2 are MDHEN and SYDVKM. The CDR3 DNA is TGTGCCAGCGGGAGCGAAGTCCCCTTCGGGACCCAGTACTTC. It codes for CASGSEVPFGTQYF.

The V and J genes are TRBV7-2 and TRBJ2-7, with unresolved D. Germline V lookup: CDR1 SGHTA, CDR2 FQGNSA. The CDR3 has 16 residues. Trimming removed 1 base from V and 4 bases from J, with 17 bases in between. Here the CDR3 reads CASSLVGSPSPYEQYF. The CDR3 nucleotides are TGTGCCAGCAGCTTAGTTGGTTCCCCGAGCCCTTACGAGCAGTACTTC.

This rearrangement joins TRBV9 to TRBJ2-3; 8 positions agree with TRBD2. The germline V gene encodes CDR1 SGDLS and CDR2 YYNGEE. Germline trimming cut 0 bases from V and 4 bases from J; bases unmatched to any gene: 4. CDR3 length: 15 residues. The CDR3 coding sequence is TGTGCCAGCAGCGTAGCGGGAGGGGGGGCAGATACGCAGTATTTT. Encoded protein: CASSVAGGGADTQYF.

V gene TRBV28 combines with J gene TRBJ2-2; tentative D call: TRBD1 (6 bases). The CDR3 consists of 16 residues. The V and J ends lost 5 bases and 2 bases respectively, with 15 bases between them. Germline V gene lookup returns CDR1 MDHEN and CDR2 SYDVKM. DNA of the CDR3: TGTGCCAGCAGTGGGGCCGGGACAAGTAACACCGGGGAGCTGTTTTTT. The encoded protein is CASSGAGTSNTGELFF.

The chain has TRBV28 and TRBJ2-2; TRBD2 matches at 9 bases. The CDR3 spans 14 residues. In germline, CDR1 is MDHEN, CDR2 SYDVKM. The J segment lost 5 bases and the V segment lost 8 bases, leaving 6 bases of the junction unmatched. CDR3 in DNA: TGTGCCAGCGAAACTAGCGGGTATACCGGGGAGCTGTTTTTT. Amino acid sequence: CASETSGYTGELFF. Full variable domain (missing parts from reference TRBV28 and TRBJ2-2): DVKVTQSSRYLVKRTGEKVFLECVQDMDHENMFWYRQDPGLGLRLIYFSYDVKMKEKGDIPEGYSVSREKKERFSLILESASTNQTSMYLCASETSGYTGELFFGEGSRLTVL.

The genes are TRBV4-1 and TRBJ1-2; 9 nucleotides match TRBD1. V shed 0 bases and J 4 bases; nucleotides not matched to a gene: 3. Germline lookup yields CDR1 MGHRA and CDR2 YSYEKL. This CDR3 has 15 amino acids. The CDR3 nucleotides read TGCGCCAGCAGCCAAGATACGGGACAGGGCTATGGCTACACCTTC. Protein sequence: CASSQDTGQGYGYTF.

This chain joins TRBV18 and TRBJ1-3; the match to TRBD1 covers 10 bases. Trimming at V came to 2 bases and at J to 4 bases, leaving 14 bases not matched to a gene. The CDR3 extends over 19 amino acids. The germline CDR1 and CDR2 sequences are KGHSH and LQKENI. CDR3: CASSPSPGQGLFSGNTIYF. In DNA form, the CDR3 reads TGTGCCAGCTCACCATCACCGGGACAGGGGCTTTTTTCCGGAAACACCATATATTTT.

V and J are TRBV5-5 and TRBJ2-5; D remains unclear. The CDR3 loop spans 16 amino acids. V was pared by 1 base and J by 4 bases, with 17 bases between. From germline, CDR1 is SGHKS and CDR2 YYEKEE (reference sequence). The CDR3 bases are TGTGCCAGCAGCTTGATGATTGGGTCCGCCGCAGAGACCCAGTACTTC. This sequence encodes CASSLMIGSAAETQYF.

In its sample, this clone was seen a few times. The chain employs TRBV5-1 and TRBJ1-5, with D unclear. Trimming took 5 bases from V and 5 from J, leaving 14 bases between them. The germline V gene has CDR1 SGHRS and CDR2 YFSETQ. The CDR3 extends over 14 amino acids. CDR3 in amino acids: CASRDQPADQPQHF. Here the CDR3 DNA reads TGCGCCAGCAGGGACCAGCCAGCGGATCAGCCCCAGCATTTT.

J is TRBJ2-7 and V is TRBV5-4; 10 bases are shared with TRBD1. The CDR3 is 15 amino acids. Germline-derived CDR1 and CDR2 are SGHNT and YYREEE (reference sequence). V lost 0 bases and J lost 3; bases outside the gene matches: 3. The CDR3 region is CASSLGDRGSYEQYF. CDR3 nucleotides: TGTGCCAGCAGCTTGGGGGACAGGGGTAGCTACGAGCAGTACTTC.

The rearrangement joins TRBV5-1 to TRBJ1-2, with D perhaps TRBD1 (6 bases). Trimming removed 4 bases at V and 4 bases at J, with 17 bases between. The CDR3 length is 15 residues. Germline V gene data show CDR1 as SGHRS and CDR2 as YFSETQ. As DNA, the CDR3 is TGCGCCAGCAGCCCCGGGGGCAGGGGAAGCTATGGCTACACCTTC. Protein: CASSPGGRGSYGYTF.

The chain recombines TRBV29-1 with TRBJ2-7; D is unclear. The germline CDR1 and CDR2 sequences are SQVTM and ANQGSEA. The V end was cut by 7 bases, the J end by 3 bases, with 19 bases between. The CDR3 covers 14 residues. The CDR3: CSATLGWSYYEQYF. CDR3 DNA sequence: TGCAGCGCCACCCTCGGGTGGAGCTACTACGAGCAGTACTTC.

J is TRBJ2-3 and V is TRBV7-9, with 7 bases matching TRBD2. V was clipped by 8 bases and J by 4 bases; unmatched bases: 6. This CDR3 comprises 13 residues. Germline V gives CDR1 SEHNR, CDR2 FQNEAQ (reference sequence). The CDR3 sequence is CASGLVGPDTQYF. The CDR3 DNA reads as TGTGCCAGCGGACTAGTAGGCCCAGATACGCAGTATTTT.

The V call is TRBV30, the J call TRBJ2-7, with D tentatively TRBD1 (5 bases). CDR1 is GTSNPN, CDR2 SVGIG, per germline (reference sequence). Trimming removed 5 bases at V and 0 bases at J, with 17 bases between. This CDR3 has 15 amino acids. DNA of the CDR3: TGTGCCTGGGGATCTGGGGCGGCATACTCCTACGAGCAGTACTTC. Protein: CAWGSGAAYSYEQYF. The full variable domain, its missing parts supplied by reference TRBV30 and TRBJ2-7, is SQTIHQWPATLVQPVGSPLSLECTVEGTSNPNLYWYRQAAGRGLQLLFYSVGIGQISSEVPQNLSASRPQDRQFILSSKKLLLSDSGFYLCAWGSGAAYSYEQYFGPGTRLTVT.

The V call is TRBV27, the J call TRBJ2-5; 10 positions match TRBD2. This CDR3 has 17 residues. The J segment lost 4 bases and the V segment lost 2 bases, leaving 10 bases of the junction unmatched. CDR1 is MNHEY, CDR2 SMNVEV, per germline (reference sequence). This CDR3 is CASSLVPSGSRSETQYF. DNA for the CDR3: TGTGCCAGCAGTTTAGTTCCTAGCGGGAGTCGGTCAGAGACCCAGTACTTC.

This clone has a handful of counts. V is TRBV5-6 and J is TRBJ1-2; D is ambiguous. The CDR3 sequence is 11 residues long. V was pared by 1 base and J by 7 bases, with 5 bases between. Germline values: CDR1 SGHDT, CDR2 YYEEEE. The CDR3: CASSLFRGYTF. The CDR3 nucleotides read TGTGCCAGCAGCTTGTTTCGTGGCTACACCTTC.

V gene TRBV6-1 combines with J gene TRBJ1-5; D gene unclear. CDR1 is MNHNS, CDR2 SASEGT, per germline. V was trimmed by 7 bases and J by 0 bases, leaving 7 bases between them. The CDR3 is 13 residues long. The CDR3 protein is CASMMDSNQPQHF. The CDR3 bases are TGTGCCAGCATGATGGATAGCAATCAGCCCCAGCATTTT.

V is TRBV2 and J is TRBJ1-2; 7 nucleotides agree with TRBD1. The CDR3 is made up of 12 amino acids. Trimming removed 6 bases from V and 4 bases from J; junction bases left unmatched: 2. Germline-derived CDR1 and CDR2 are SNHLY and FYNNEI. The CDR3 DNA reads as TGTGCCAGCAGGGGACAGCCCTATGGCTACACCTTC. Amino acid sequence: CASRGQPYGYTF. The variable domain in full, with the rest retrieved from reference TRBV2 and TRBJ1-2, is EPEVTQTPSHQVTQMGQEVILRCVPISNHLYFYWYRQILGQKVEFLVSFYNNEISEKSEIFDDQFSVERPDGSNFTLKIRSTKLEDSAMYFCASRGQPYGYTFGSGTRLTVV.

The chain couples TRBV6-5 to TRBJ1-1, with D unresolved. The CDR3 runs to 13 residues. The germline V gene encodes CDR1 MNHEY and CDR2 SVGAGI. V was trimmed by 0 bases and J by 4 bases, leaving 6 bases between them. The CDR3 DNA reads TGTGCCAGCAGTTACTCGAAAATCACTGAAGCTTTCTTT. Protein: CASSYSKITEAFF.

Details on this clone: The same CDR3 is also encoded by other DNA sequences in this sample. V and J are TRBV4-3 and TRBJ2-2, with TRBD1 identical over 8 bases. The CDR3 is 15 residues long. The V and J ends lost 1 base and 5 bases, in that order; junction bases with no gene match: 3. The V gene's germline CDR1 is LGHNA and CDR2 YSLEER. The CDR3 spells CASSQAGGGTGELFF. DNA of the CDR3: TGCGCCAGCAGCCAAGCAGGGGGCGGGACCGGGGAGCTGTTTTTT.

The genes are TRBV10-3 and TRBJ2-7; 9 bases are a match to TRBD1. The CDR3 spans 13 residues. The V gene end was trimmed by 8 bases and the J gene end by 3 bases; junction bases not matched to a gene: 5. From germline, CDR1 is ENHRY and CDR2 SYGVKD. The CDR3 nucleotides are TGTGCCATCTTTCAGACAGGGGGCTACGAGCAGTACTTC. Translating gives CAIFQTGGYEQYF.

V and J are TRBV6-6 and TRBJ2-4, with no clear D. V was cut by 4 bases and J by 0 bases, with 4 bases left in between. This CDR3 has 13 amino acids. Germline CDR1 reads MNHNY; CDR2 reads SVGAGI (reference sequence). The CDR3 is CASSLKAKNIQYF. The CDR3 region has the DNA TGTGCCAGCAGTTTAAAAGCCAAAAACATTCAGTACTTC.

This sequence joins TRBV7-9 and TRBJ2-5; 12 bases are shared with TRBD1. This CDR3 contains 16 residues. J was trimmed by 5 bases and V by 1 base; bases with no gene match: 5. Germline CDR1 SEHNR, CDR2 FQNEAQ (reference sequence). CDR3 nucleotide sequence: TGTGCCAGCAGCTTAGTGGGGACAGGGGGCCTGGAGACCCAGTACTTC. Its translation: CASSLVGTGGLETQYF.

V is TRBV27 and J is TRBJ1-2; 7 bases map to TRBD1. From germline, CDR1 is MNHEY and CDR2 SMNVEV (reference sequence). The V gene end was trimmed by 5 bases and the J gene end by 7 bases; junction bases not matched to a gene: 10. The CDR3 contains 14 residues. The CDR3 DNA reads as TGTGCCAGCAGTCCAATCGACAGGGCCGGTGGCTACACCTTC. Translated, it gives CASSPIDRAGGYTF.